Listed below are T cell receptor beta chains from one sample, sequenced in a study of blood T cell repertoires in COVID-19. Repertoires were generated with immunoSEQ multiplex PCR, while TCRdb's copy carries only in-frame clones and drops some. The sample shows some 37,000 clones, 81% of them seen only once. The sample taken for sequencing was peripheral blood. These receptors were obtained from a man older than 75 with active or convalescent COVID-19. The conserved cysteine and the conserved F or W are not part of the CDR3 here. Some rows have no size entry. The others give once, few or many, or a class for an expanded clone.

v_call: TRBV2; cdr3_length: 11; j_call: TRBJ2-4; clone_size: -; cdr3_aa: ATQSQGTNIQY
v_call: TRBV7-9; cdr3_length: 13; j_call: TRBJ1-5; clone_size: -; cdr3_aa: ASSLVGGAHQPQH
v_call: TRBV10-2; cdr3_length: 14; j_call: TRBJ2-1; clone_size: -; cdr3_aa: ASSVSQAGGNNEQF
v_call: TRBV5-4; cdr3_length: 11; j_call: TRBJ1-1; clone_size: -; cdr3_aa: ASSLLTNTEAF
v_call: TRBV19; cdr3_length: 11; j_call: TRBJ2-7; clone_size: -; cdr3_aa: ALRGGEFYEQY
v_call: TRBV10-3; cdr3_length: 13; j_call: TRBJ1-5; clone_size: -; cdr3_aa: AIRAADRSNQPQH
v_call: TRBV19; cdr3_length: 12; j_call: TRBJ1-4; clone_size: -; cdr3_aa: ASSIKGFSEKLF
v_call: TRBV5-1; cdr3_length: 13; j_call: TRBJ2-7; clone_size: few; cdr3_aa: ASSLDAPGGAEQY
v_call: TRBV5-1; cdr3_length: 11; j_call: TRBJ1-1; clone_size: -; cdr3_aa: ASRWDRVTEAF
v_call: TRBV27; cdr3_length: 11; j_call: TRBJ2-3; clone_size: -; cdr3_aa: ASSGSTTDTQY